These 19 T cell receptor beta chains were sequenced from one sample in a study of T-cell reconstitution after alpha-beta-depleted transplantation in children. The library targeted TCRbeta and was prepared with unique molecular identifiers. TCRdb re-derived calls from the PCR reads in MiXCR, one entry per CDR3 protein. The sample shows about 580,000 distinct CDR3 sequences, 20% to 25% of them seen only once. The sample here was PBMCs, mostly from graft donor cells, taken 360 days after TCRalphabeta/CD19-depleted stem cell transplant. These receptors all stem from a boy less than two years old who had a stem cell transplant for acute myeloid leukemia, so the T cells may come from the graft donor.

This clonotype was observed a few times. The chain joins TRBV24-1 to TRBJ2-5; the D gene is possibly TRBD2 (7 bases). This CDR3 spans 16 amino acids. V lost 3 bases, J lost 2 bases, and 15 bases lay in between. CDR1 and CDR2 from the germline V gene are KGHDR and SFDVKD. The CDR3 DNA is TGTGCCACCAGTGATGGGGGGGCCTACCCTCAAGAGACCCAGTACTTC. Residues: CATSDGGAYPQETQYF.

Ten or more counts support this clonotype. CDR3 nucleotides: TGTGCCTGGAGTACCACCTATGAGCAGTTCTTC. Its translation is CAWSTTYEQFF. The V call is TRBV30, the J call TRBJ2-1; no definite D call. The germline V gene has CDR1 GTSNPN and CDR2 SVGIG (reference sequence). The CDR3 runs 11 residues. V lost 2 bases, J lost 8 bases, and 7 bases lay in between. Based on the CDR3 plus reference TRBV30 and TRBJ2-1, the full variable domain is SQTIHQWPATLVQPVGSPLSLECTVEGTSNPNLYWYRQAAGRGLQLLFYSVGIGQISSEVPQNLSASRPQDRQFILSSKKLLLSDSGFYLCAWSTTYEQFFGPGTRLTVL.

The chain employs TRBV25-1 and TRBJ2-1, with no clear D. Trimming stripped 1 base from V and 2 bases from J, with 9 bases between. Germline V gene lookup returns CDR1 MGHDK and CDR2 SYGVNS. The CDR3 is 15 residues long. The CDR3 sequence is CASSELGQTYNEQFF. CDR3 DNA: TGTGCCAGCAGTGAATTAGGTCAGACCTACAATGAGCAGTTCTTC.

This sequence joins TRBV6-1 and TRBJ2-7; TRBD1 aligns across 8 bases. This CDR3 is 15 amino acids long. The V gene end was trimmed by 6 bases and the J gene end by 0 bases; junction bases not matched to a gene: 7. Germline V gives CDR1 MNHNS, CDR2 SASEGT. In DNA form, the CDR3 reads TGTGCCAGCAGACGCGGTACAGGGGGCTCCTACGAGCAGTACGTC. Encoded protein: CASRRGTGGSYEQYV.

J is TRBJ2-4 and V is TRBV7-7; TRBD2 agrees at 11 bases. Germline-derived CDR1 and CDR2 are SSHAT and FNYEAQ (reference sequence). The CDR3 loop spans 19 amino acids. The CDR3 loop is CTICSGVLAGGLAKNIQYF. As DNA, the CDR3 is TGTACCATCTGTTCCGGGGTCCTAGCGGGGGGCCTAGCCAAAAACATTCAGTACTTC.

The V and J genes are TRBV20-1 and TRBJ1-4; 7 positions match TRBD1. Germline loops: CDR1 DFQATT, CDR2 SNEGSKA (reference sequence). With 4 bases clipped from V and 6 bases from J, the junction kept 5 bases outside the gene matches. The CDR3 is 13 amino acids. Written as DNA, the CDR3 is TGCAGTGCTAACAGGGGTGAATATGAAAAACTGTTTTTT. The encoded protein is CSANRGEYEKLFF.

This clonotype has a handful of counts. The chain combines TRBV25-1 with TRBJ2-1, with 7 bases that match TRBD1. J was trimmed by 4 bases and V by 4 bases; bases with no gene match: 7. This CDR3 comprises 15 residues. CDR1 and CDR2 from the germline V gene are MGHDK and SYGVNS. This chain's CDR3 is CASSVKTGLYNEQFF. The CDR3 coding sequence is TGTGCCAGCAGTGTCAAGACAGGGTTATACAATGAGCAGTTCTTC.

This clonotype turned up a few times. The chain employs TRBV5-1 and TRBJ2-6; D gene uncertain. V was clipped by 0 bases and J by 0 bases, with 10 bases between them. This CDR3 has 17 amino acids. Germline lookup yields CDR1 SGHRS and CDR2 YFSETQ. CDR3 amino acids: CASSLDTGSSGANVLTF. The CDR3 DNA reads as TGCGCCAGCAGCTTGGATACGGGCAGCTCTGGGGCCAACGTCCTGACTTTC.

This clonotype has a count of ten or more. The chain uses TRBV6-2 or TRBV6-3 and TRBJ1-1; D is unresolved. Trimming shortened V by 5 bases and J by 1 base, and 8 bases separated the two germline ends. This CDR3 has 13 amino acids. The germline V gene has CDR1 MNHEY and CDR2 SVGEGT. In DNA form, the CDR3 reads TGTGCCAGCAGTCCAAACAGGAACACTGAAGCTTTCTTT. Encoded protein: CASSPNRNTEAFF.

This clonotype was counted at least ten times. Sequence at one end of the junction differs from germline and may be a read error. DNA for the CDR3: TGTGCCAGCAGTCTTGGACAAGGGGCGGAGACCCAGTACTTC. Its protein is CASSLGQGAETQYF. This rearrangement joins TRBV5-1 to TRBJ2-5, with a tentative D call TRBD1 (5 bases). CDR3 length: 14 amino acids. Germline-derived CDR1 and CDR2 are SGHRS and YFSETQ. Supplemented by reference TRBV5-1 and TRBJ2-5, the full variable domain reads KAGVTQTPRYLIKTRGQQVTLSCSPISGHRSVSWYQQTPGQGLQFLFEYFSETQRNKGNFPGRFSGRQFSNSRSEMNVSTLELGDSALYLCASSLGQGAETQYFGPGTRLLVL.

The chain carries TRBV2 and TRBJ2-1, with 9 bases that match TRBD2. Per the germline V gene, CDR1 is SNHLY and CDR2 is FYNNEI. V trimming: 8 bases; J trimming: 6 bases; junction bases outside the gene matches: 5. CDR3 length: 13 amino acids. The CDR3 nucleotides are TGTGCCAGCGTTGGGCGGGGGGGCAATGAGCAGTTCTTC. Translation: CASVGRGGNEQFF.

The V gene is TRBV4-2, the J gene TRBJ2-1; 10 bases are a match to TRBD2. V was clipped by 0 bases and J by 7 bases; unmatched bases: 3. CDR3 size: 15 residues. Germline CDR1 is LGHNA and CDR2 is YNFKEQ. The CDR3 DNA follows: TGTGCCAGCAGCCAAGAGCTAGCGGGAGTAAATGAGCAGTTCTTC. Translation gives CASSQELAGVNEQFF.

This clonotype appeared a few times. The rearrangement links TRBV15 to TRBJ2-1, with TRBD1 identical over 9 bases. This CDR3 region has 14 residues. Germline-derived CDR1 and CDR2 are LNHNV and YYDKDF (reference sequence). With 3 bases clipped from V and 6 bases from J, the junction kept 3 bases outside the gene matches. The CDR3 sequence: CATSSHRGLNEQFF. In DNA form, the CDR3 reads TGTGCCACCAGCAGCCACAGGGGGCTCAATGAGCAGTTCTTC.

This clonotype was counted many times. The chain employs TRBV20-1 and TRBJ1-2, with no clear D. The germline gives CDR1 DFQATT, CDR2 SNEGSKA (reference sequence). V dropped 3 bases and J dropped 3 bases, with 2 bases sitting between them. This CDR3 is 10 amino acids long. The CDR3, as DNA: TGCAGTGCTAGTCACTATGGCTACACCTTC. Protein: CSASHYGYTF.

The chain is built from TRBV6-5 and TRBJ2-2, with a possible D match to TRBD2 (5 bases). V was shortened by 2 bases and J by 6 bases, with 10 bases between the two germline ends. The CDR3 consists of 14 residues. CDR1 and CDR2 (germline): MNHEY, SVGAGI. The CDR3: CASSYEEGPGELFF. The CDR3 bases are TGTGCCAGCAGTTACGAAGAGGGTCCCGGGGAGCTGTTTTTT.

This clonotype has just a few counts. Written as DNA, the CDR3 is TGCGCCAGCAGTGACGGCGGACAGACCTACGAGCAGTACTTC. As protein: CASSDGGQTYEQYF. This chain connects TRBV10-2 to TRBJ2-7, with D possibly matching TRBD1 (6 bases). Looked up from germline, CDR1 is WSHSY and CDR2 is SAAADI. There are 14 residues in the CDR3. Trimming removed 3 bases at V and 2 bases at J, with 11 bases between.

The chain carries TRBV28 and TRBJ1-3; the D gene is possibly TRBD1 (6 bases). Germline assignment: CDR1 MDHEN and CDR2 SYDVKM. CDR3 length equals 16 residues. Trimming cost V 2 bases and J 0 bases, with 11 bases left between them. CDR3 protein: CASSLPTGLSGNTIYF. The CDR3 nucleotides are TGTGCCAGCAGTTTACCAACAGGGCTCTCTGGAAACACCATATATTTT.

The sample holds many counts of this clonotype. This chain uses TRBV7-9 with TRBJ2-7, with D perhaps matching TRBD1 or TRBD2 (6 bases each). V lost 3 bases and J lost 11, with 14 bases in between. The V gene's germline CDR1 is SEHNR and CDR2 FQNEAQ (reference sequence). CDR3 size: 12 residues. This CDR3 is CASSFSPGAKYV. The CDR3 DNA is TGTGCCAGCAGCTTTTCACCGGGGGCCAAGTACGTC.

This clonotype was detected only a few times. The V gene is TRBV20-1, the J gene TRBJ1-2, with 8 positions matching TRBD1. This CDR3 has 12 residues. Germline values: CDR1 DFQATT, CDR2 SNEGSKA (reference sequence). CDR3 in DNA: TGCAGCTCAGGGGGCATGAACTATGGCTACACCTTC. This gives the protein CSSGGMNYGYTF.